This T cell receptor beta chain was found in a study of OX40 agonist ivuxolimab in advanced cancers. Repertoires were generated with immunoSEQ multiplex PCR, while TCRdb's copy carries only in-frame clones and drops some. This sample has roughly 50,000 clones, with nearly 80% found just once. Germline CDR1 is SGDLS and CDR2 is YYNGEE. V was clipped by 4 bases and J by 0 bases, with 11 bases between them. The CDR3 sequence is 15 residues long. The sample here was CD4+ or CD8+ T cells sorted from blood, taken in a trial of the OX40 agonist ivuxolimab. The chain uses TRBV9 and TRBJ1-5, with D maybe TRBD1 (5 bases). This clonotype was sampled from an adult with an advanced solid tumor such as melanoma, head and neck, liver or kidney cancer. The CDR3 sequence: CASSPDGHSNQPQHF. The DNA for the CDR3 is TGTGCCAGCAGCCCAGACGGACATAGCAATCAGCCCCAGCATTTT.